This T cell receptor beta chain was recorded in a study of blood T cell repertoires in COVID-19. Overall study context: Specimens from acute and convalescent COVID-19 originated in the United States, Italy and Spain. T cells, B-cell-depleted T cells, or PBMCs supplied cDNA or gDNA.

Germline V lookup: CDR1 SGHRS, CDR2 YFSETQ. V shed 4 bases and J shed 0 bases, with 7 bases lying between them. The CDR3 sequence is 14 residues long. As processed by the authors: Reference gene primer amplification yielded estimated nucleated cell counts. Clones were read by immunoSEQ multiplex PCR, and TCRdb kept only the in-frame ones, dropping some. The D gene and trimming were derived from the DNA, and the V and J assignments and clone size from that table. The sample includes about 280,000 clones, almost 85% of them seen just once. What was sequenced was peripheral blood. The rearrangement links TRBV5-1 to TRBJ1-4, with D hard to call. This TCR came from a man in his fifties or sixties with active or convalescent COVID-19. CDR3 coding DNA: TGCGCCAGCAGCCCGGGGTCAACTAATGAAAAACTGTTTTTT. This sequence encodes CASSPGSTNEKLFF.